This entry features one T cell receptor (beta chain) sequence. These data belong to a study of blood T cell repertoires in COVID-19. Using immunoSEQ multiplex PCR, the repertoire was profiled, and TCRdb retains in-frame clones only, with some absent. This sample has some 400,000 clones; about 80% occur once, and the top ten carry 0.85% to 1.3%. The V segment lost 10 bases and the J segment 6 bases; nucleotides outside the gene matches: 17. This CDR3 has 17 residues. Sequenced sample: peripheral blood. The origin of this receptor is a human donor with acute or convalescent COVID-19. The donor label of this sample is uncertain. The rearrangement joins TRBV23-1 to TRBJ2-2; 10 bases agree with TRBD1. TRBV23-1 belongs to the ORF category, with a function that is uncertain. This chain's CDR3 is CATDEAGDRGCAGELFF. The CDR3 nucleotides are TGCGCCACTGACGAAGCGGGGGACAGGGGATGCGCCGGGGAGCTGTTTTTT.